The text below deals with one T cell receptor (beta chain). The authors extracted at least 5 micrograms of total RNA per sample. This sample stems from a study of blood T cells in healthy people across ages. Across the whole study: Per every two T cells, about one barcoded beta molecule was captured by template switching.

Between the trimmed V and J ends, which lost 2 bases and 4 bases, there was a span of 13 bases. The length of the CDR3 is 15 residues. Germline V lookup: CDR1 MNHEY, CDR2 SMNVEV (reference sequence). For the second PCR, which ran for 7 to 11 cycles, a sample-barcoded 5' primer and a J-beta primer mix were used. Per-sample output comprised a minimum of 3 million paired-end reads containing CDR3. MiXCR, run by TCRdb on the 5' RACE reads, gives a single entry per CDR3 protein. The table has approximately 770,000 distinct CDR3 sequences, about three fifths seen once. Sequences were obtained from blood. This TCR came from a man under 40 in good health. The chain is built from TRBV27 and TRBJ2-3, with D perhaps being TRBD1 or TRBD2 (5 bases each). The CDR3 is CASSLEGIAPDTQYF. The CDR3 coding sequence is TGTGCCAGCAGTTTAGAGGGGATCGCGCCAGATACGCAGTATTTT.